This TCR beta chain was observed in a study of T cell responses to AZD1222 COVID-19 vaccine (dated by TCRdb to the early 2020s). For the wider study: TCR sequencing was performed for 230 to 250 trial participants, of whom around 200 were given two doses of AZD1222 and approximately 25 were given two doses of MenACWY control vaccine. Trial participants were enrolled by age into 18-55, 56-69 and 70-plus year subgroups, with about 150, 28 and 57 TCR-sequenced participants respectively. Points the paper makes about the study in general: The vaccine-associated CD4 TCRs covered the entire spike protein, and the dominant responses fell in regions 160-218 and 743-854. Most participants were white British and females outnumbered males, and the authors suggested that clonal diversity may have been underestimated. A significant rise in spike-specific TCR breadth and depth was observed after two AZD1222 doses relative to day 0 and relative to MenACWY recipients. Epitopes outside the regions mutated in the B.1.351 and B.1.1.7 variants were reportedly recognized by nearly half of the unique spike-specific TCRs. Conclusions about previously exposed vaccinees are limited because only six or seven AZD1222 recipients were SARS-CoV-2 seropositive at baseline. In the small 56-69-year group, the increase in depth fell short of significance, most likely because of low power. No day 14 peak-response samples were available, so repertoires were characterized only after the peak T cell response.

The sample's time point, from its label and the paper: about 28 days (+/-7) after the second vaccine dose. AZD1222 recipients with second doses at about 4 weeks or about 12 weeks were pooled, because spike-specific TCR depth and breadth did not differ between schedules. Samples from vaccinated people were obtained from the UK trials COV001 and COV002, which included a single-blind randomized controlled phase 2/3 trial of AZD1222 (ChAdOx1 nCoV-19) in healthy adults. For TCRbeta chain sequencing, PBMC samples were collected from trial participants at day 0 and at day 28 after the second dose. The CDR3 regions of human TCRbeta chains were subjected to immunosequencing. For the original study's pipeline: Repertoire TCRs were matched against a reference library of SARS-CoV-2-specific TCRs generated with the MIRA antigen-specificity platform. Breadth was defined as the fraction of unique TCRs that were SARS-CoV-2-associated. Depth was defined as the fraction of total T cells that were SARS-CoV-2-associated. Using the MIRA data, each spike-specific TCR was mapped to the spike region that the TCR reacts to and placed in a CD4 or CD8 class. Log10-transformed breadth and depth values were compared by one-way ANOVA with Sidak's multiple comparisons tests. Imported from immuneACCESS, the table was reduced by TCRdb to in-frame sequences with V and J called. These copies leave out some clones; in studies compared against another copy, an unresolved V gene accounts for under half, and the cause of the remainder is not known. Clone size and V and J calls were adopted from that table, with D and trimming inferred from the DNA. The sample records some 71,000 clones, 80% to 90% of which are singletons. The top ten constitute over 25% of the sample.

For this clone: The antigen it recognizes is unknown. Qualities for individual bases were not recorded, and no much larger clone is one base off.

The junction carries 10 bases between V and J, which are trimmed by 4 bases and 1 base respectively. The CDR3, from cysteine to phenylalanine, totals 13 residues. Only CDR3 DNA is held: 39 bases, read in frame from base 1. From a lookup of the germline V gene, CDR1 and CDR2 are SQVTM and ANQGSEA. This TCR derives from an adult who received the AZD1222 COVID-19 vaccine. This specimen consisted of peripheral blood, obtained 28 days after the second AZD1222 dose. Here the chain combines TRBV29-1 and TRBJ2-5; the D region possibly corresponds to TRBD1 (6 bases align). The CDR3 reads as follows: CSVVLQGQETQYF. The sequenced DNA is TGCAGCGTTGTACTACAGGGCCAAGAGACCCAGTACTTC.